Listed below are T cell receptor beta chains from one sample, sequenced in a study of Graves' ophthalmopathy and Graves' hyperthyroidism. TCRdb reanalysed the multiplex PCR reads using MiXCR and keeps one entry per CDR3 protein. The top ten clones hold approximately 7% of a sample with about 380,000 distinct CDR3 sequences, roughly 15% of them seen once. What was sequenced was peripheral blood. The receptor source for this set is a woman younger than 30 with stable Graves' hyperthyroidism. Each CDR3 is given with its conserved first and last residue. A D gene is named only where the DNA matches it firmly. Size values are once, few and many counts, or a class for expanded clones, and some rows have none.

size,D,V,J,CDR3
.,TRBD2,TRBV12-3/TRBV12-4,TRBJ2-5,CASSFGASGRLQETQYF
many,TRBD1,TRBV19,TRBJ2-7,CASSIFQGATYEQYF
few,.,TRBV6-5,TRBJ1-1,CASSYRDPMNTEAFF
many,.,TRBV11-2,TRBJ1-1,CASSEATANTEAFF
many,TRBD1,TRBV7-8,TRBJ2-7,CASSGQVLDEQYF
many,TRBD1,TRBV19,TRBJ2-5,CASGQGETQYF
many,.,TRBV12-3/TRBV12-4,TRBJ1-6,CASSLGGGWSPLHF
.,TRBD1,TRBV7-8,TRBJ1-5,CASSLAPWQGAENQPQHF
many,.,TRBV7-3,TRBJ1-2,CASSSGMNYGYTF
many,TRBD1,TRBV27,TRBJ2-7,CASSSGTGYEQYF
many,TRBD1,TRBV6-1,TRBJ1-2,CASSAAGTGIYGYTF
many,.,TRBV6-2/TRBV6-3,TRBJ1-1,CASRLLTGDTEAFF
many,TRBD2,TRBV6-2/TRBV6-3,TRBJ2-7,CASKKRGVSYEQYF
many,TRBD1,TRBV19,TRBJ1-1,CASIGTGAMNTEAFF
once,TRBD1,TRBV7-3,TRBJ1-1,CASSSTGLTEAFF
many,.,TRBV2,TRBJ2-5,CASSVRREETQYF
many,TRBD1,TRBV5-1,TRBJ1-2,CASSGTGRANYGYTF
many,.,TRBV27,TRBJ1-1,CASSPYLGGAFF
many,TRBD1,TRBV20-1,TRBJ2-7,CSAREPGGPYEQYF
many,TRBD1,TRBV5-1,TRBJ1-1,CASSSGQVMNTEAFF
.,.,TRBV29-1,TRBJ2-7,CSVLGNAYEQYF
many,.,TRBV6-1,TRBJ1-3,CASSEEGNSGNTIYF
many,.,TRBV3-1,TRBJ1-2,CASSQGQTYGYTF
.,.,TRBV3-1,TRBJ1-1,CASSHRGWGTVNEAFF
few,TRBD2,TRBV2,TRBJ2-7,CASRGRGEQYF